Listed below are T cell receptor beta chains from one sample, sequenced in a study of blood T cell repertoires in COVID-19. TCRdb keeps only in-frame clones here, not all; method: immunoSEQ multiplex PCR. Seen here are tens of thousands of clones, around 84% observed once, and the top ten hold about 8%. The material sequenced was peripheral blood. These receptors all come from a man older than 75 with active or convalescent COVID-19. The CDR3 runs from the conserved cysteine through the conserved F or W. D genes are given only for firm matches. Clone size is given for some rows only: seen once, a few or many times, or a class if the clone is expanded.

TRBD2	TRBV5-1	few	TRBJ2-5	CASSGLAEGVGLTYF	TGCGCCAGCAGCGGGCTAGCGGAGGGAGTGGGGCTAACGTACTTC
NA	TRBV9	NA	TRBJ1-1	CASSVNRDTEAFF	TGTGCCAGCAGCGTGAACAGGGACACTGAAGCTTTCTTT
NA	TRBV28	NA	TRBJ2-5	CASTFPRGNRETQYF	TGTGCCAGCACCTTCCCCCGGGGGAACCGAGAGACCCAGTACTTC
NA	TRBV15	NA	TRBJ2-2	CATSRDRRDTGELFF	TGTGCCACCAGCAGAGATCGTCGGGACACCGGGGAGCTGTTTTTT
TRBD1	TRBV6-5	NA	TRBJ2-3	CASSYADRGTDTQYF	TGTGCCAGCAGTTACGCCGACAGGGGCACAGATACGCAGTATTTT
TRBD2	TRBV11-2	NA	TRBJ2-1	CASSSGGNNEQFF	TGTGCCAGCAGCTCGGGGGGAAACAATGAGCAGTTCTTC
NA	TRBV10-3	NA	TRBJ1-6	CAISEQGGNSPLHF	TGTGCCATCAGTGAACAGGGAGGGAATTCACCCCTCCACTTT
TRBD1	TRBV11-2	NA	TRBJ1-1	CASSLARDRALMNTEAFF	TGTGCCAGCAGCTTAGCCCGGGACAGGGCCTTAATGAACACTGAAGCTTTCTTT
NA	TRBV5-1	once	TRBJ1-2	CASSLVGTPEKDYGYTF	TGCGCCAGCAGCTTGGTGGGGACTCCAGAGAAGGACTATGGCTACACCTTC
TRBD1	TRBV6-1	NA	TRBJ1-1	CASSEGSGGRSEAFF	TGTGCCAGCAGTGAGGGTTCAGGGGGCAGGTCTGAAGCTTTCTTT
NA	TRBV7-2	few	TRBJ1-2	CASSPRSRVGYTF	TGTGCCAGCAGCCCACGAAGCAGGGTTGGCTACACCTTC
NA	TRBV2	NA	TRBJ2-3	CASTIPASVTDTQYF	TGTGCCAGCACCATCCCCGCTAGCGTCACAGATACGCAGTATTTT
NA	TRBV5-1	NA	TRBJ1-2	CASSLRGNYGYTF	TGCGCCAGCAGCTTGCGGGGAAACTATGGCTACACCTTC
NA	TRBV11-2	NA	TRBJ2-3	CASSLKLQGSTDTQYF	TGTGCCAGCAGCTTAAAACTACAGGGAAGCACAGATACGCAGTATTTT
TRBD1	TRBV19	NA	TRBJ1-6	CASSTRDRDSPLHF	TGTGCCAGTAGTACCCGGGACAGGGATTCACCCCTCCACTTT
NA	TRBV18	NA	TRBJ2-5	CASSPAGHQETQYF	TGTGCCAGCTCACCTGCGGGACACCAAGAGACCCAGTACTTC
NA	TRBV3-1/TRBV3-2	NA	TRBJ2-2	CASSHRVGGELFF	TGTGCCAGCAGCCATCGGGTGGGCGGGGAGCTGTTTTTT
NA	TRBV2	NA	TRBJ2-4	CASLPLIVQGSSKNIQYF	TGTGCCAGCTTGCCTCTAATTGTGCAGGGGTCGTCCAAAAACATTCAGTACTTC
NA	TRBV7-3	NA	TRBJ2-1	CASSFGQVGYNEQFF	TGTGCCAGCAGCTTTGGGCAGGTCGGTTACAATGAGCAGTTCTTC
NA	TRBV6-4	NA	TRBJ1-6	CASSEIRGSNSPLHF	TGTGCCAGCAGTGAGATCAGGGGTAGTAATTCACCCCTCCACTTT
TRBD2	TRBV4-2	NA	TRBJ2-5	CASSLRTSGSTRGETQYF	TGTGCCAGCAGCCTACGGACTAGCGGGAGCACCAGGGGAGAGACCCAGTACTTC
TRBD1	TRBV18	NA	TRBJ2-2	CASHKQGTLVSNTGELFF	TGTGCCAGCCACAAACAGGGGACCCTCGTTTCGAACACCGGGGAGCTGTTTTTT
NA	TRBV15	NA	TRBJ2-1	CATSPRGIGGFF	TGTGCCACCAGCCCCCGCGGGATCGGGGGGTTCTTC
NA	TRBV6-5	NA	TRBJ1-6	CAGKTARSNSPLHF	TGTGCCGGAAAGACAGCCCGAAGCAATTCACCCCTCCACTTT
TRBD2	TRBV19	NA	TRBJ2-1	CASSSLAGYNEQFF	TGTGCCAGTAGTAGTCTAGCGGGATACAATGAGCAGTTCTTC
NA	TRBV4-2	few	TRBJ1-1	CASSQGIGTQNTEAFF	TGTGCCAGCAGCCAAGGAATCGGGACACAGAACACTGAAGCTTTCTTT
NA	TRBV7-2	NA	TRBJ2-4	CASSLGGATRDIQYF	TGTGCCAGCAGCTTAGGAGGGGCGACTAGAGACATTCAGTACTTC
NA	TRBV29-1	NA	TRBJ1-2	CSVDIRGYGYTF	TGCAGCGTTGACATCAGGGGCTATGGCTACACCTTC
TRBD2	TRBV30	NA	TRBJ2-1	CAWSPVRSGSPFF	TGTGCCTGGAGTCCCGTTAGGAGCGGGAGCCCGTTCTTC
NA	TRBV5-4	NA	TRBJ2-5	CASSLTTGEWETQYF	TGTGCCAGCAGCTTGACGACAGGAGAGTGGGAGACCCAGTACTTC